Below, 29 T cell receptor beta chains from the same sample are listed, as sequenced in a study of cytotoxic CD8 clonotypes in ibrutinib-treated CLL. The protocol was immunoSEQ multiplex PCR, while the TCRdb copy is restricted to in-frame clones and leaves out a portion. Of around 140,000 clones in the sample, 80% to 90% are singletons; the top ten hold approximately 2%. The source material was PBMCs, sampled after 24 months of ibrutinib treatment. All receptors come from a human donor with chronic lymphocytic leukemia.

This clone has more than one count but fewer than ten. This chain joins TRBV25-1 and TRBJ2-7; unclear D gene. Germline CDR1 MGHDK, CDR2 SYGVNS. V lost 0 bases and J 6 bases, leaving 9 bases between the germline ends. This CDR3 region has 13 residues. The CDR3, as DNA: TGTGCCAGCAGTGAATATTTATCGCCCGAGCAGTACTTC. Translating gives CASSEYLSPEQYF.

The rearrangement joins TRBV14 to TRBJ1-1; D is possibly TRBD1 (5 bases). Trimming took off 4 bases at V and 9 bases at J, with 12 bases between the two ends. The CDR3 has 12 residues. Germline CDR1 reads SGHDN; CDR2 reads FVKESK. CDR3 coding DNA: TGTGCCAGCAGCCGGGACTATCTGAAAGCTTTCTTT. Its protein is CASSRDYLKAFF.

This clone was seen a few times. The chain couples TRBV28 to TRBJ1-5; D not certain. Trimming pared 5 bases from V and 1 base from J, leaving 3 bases between. The CDR3 is 12 residues long. Germline lookup yields CDR1 MDHEN and CDR2 SYDVKM. The CDR3 DNA sequence: TGTGCCAGCAGTGTCAGCAATCAGCCCCAGCATTTT. Protein sequence: CASSVSNQPQHF. Full variable domain (remainder filled in from reference TRBV28 and TRBJ1-5): DVKVTQSSRYLVKRTGEKVFLECVQDMDHENMFWYRQDPGLGLRLIYFSYDVKMKEKGDIPEGYSVSREKKERFSLILESASTNQTSMYLCASSVSNQPQHFGDGTRLSIL.

The genes are TRBV7-2 and TRBJ2-7; TRBD1 matches at 7 bases. CDR1 is SGHTA, CDR2 FQGNSA, per germline. Unmatched junction bases numbered 14, after V lost 3 bases and J lost 3 bases. CDR3 length: 17 amino acids. CDR3 coding DNA: TGTGCCAGCAGCTTTACAGGGGTTTTGTCCATAGGCTACGAGCAGTACTTC. It yields the protein CASSFTGVLSIGYEQYF.

The chain recombines TRBV10-1 with TRBJ1-1, with a possible D match to TRBD1 (6 bases). V lost 0 bases and J 1 base, leaving 18 bases between the germline ends. This CDR3 has 18 amino acids. Germline CDR1 is WNHNN and CDR2 is SYGVQD (reference sequence). CDR3 sequence reads: CASSESMDSVPGNTEAFF. Here the CDR3 DNA reads TGCGCCAGCAGTGAGTCCATGGACAGCGTGCCGGGGAACACTGAAGCTTTCTTT.

J is TRBJ2-3 and V is TRBV7-3; D may be TRBD2 (6 bases). The germline gives CDR1 SGHTA, CDR2 FQGTGA. The CDR3 totals 15 residues. The V end lost 2 bases, the J end lost 4 bases, and 13 bases lay between the germline ends. The chain's CDR3 is CASSLGGAGADTQYF. The CDR3 nucleotides are TGTGCCAGCAGCTTAGGAGGGGCCGGGGCAGATACGCAGTATTTT.

The chain has TRBV19 and TRBJ2-5, with D tentatively TRBD1 (7 bases). This CDR3 contains 16 residues. With 3 bases removed from V and 2 bases from J, the gap between germline ends came to 16 bases. Germline V gives CDR1 LNHDA, CDR2 SQIVND (reference sequence). The CDR3 sequence is CASSIPGGRGQETQYF. Here the CDR3 DNA reads TGTGCCAGTAGTATCCCCGGGGGCAGGGGGCAAGAGACCCAGTACTTC.

V and J are TRBV5-1 and TRBJ1-2; D ambiguous. Germline lookup yields CDR1 SGHRS and CDR2 YFSETQ. The CDR3 has 14 residues. Trimming shortened V by 4 bases and J by 5 bases, and 15 bases separated the two germline ends. The CDR3 region has the DNA TGCGCCAGCAGCCCCCGCGACGGCCAGTATGGCTACACCTTC. Encoded protein: CASSPRDGQYGYTF.

J is TRBJ1-6 and V is TRBV9; maybe TRBD1 (5 bases). Germline values: CDR1 SGDLS, CDR2 YYNGEE. CDR3 length: 16 amino acids. V was cut by 0 bases and J by 7 bases, with 14 bases left in between. The CDR3 DNA follows: TGTGCCAGCAGCGTAGGGGGGGAGTGGGTAAATTCACCCCTCCACTTT. Amino acid sequence: CASSVGGEWVNSPLHF.

The chain links TRBV27 to TRBJ2-3; no reliable D call. From germline, CDR1 is MNHEY and CDR2 SMNVEV (reference sequence). Trimming took off 6 bases at V and 0 bases at J, with 16 bases between the two ends. The CDR3 is made up of 16 amino acids. CDR3 nucleotides: TGTGCCAGCAGGAAGAATACAGTCACTAGCACAGATACGCAGTATTTT. This translates into CASRKNTVTSTDTQYF.

V and J are TRBV25-1 and TRBJ1-2, with a weak D call TRBD1 (5 bases). V was cut by 6 bases and J by 4 bases, with 9 bases left in between. CDR3 length: 12 amino acids. The V gene's germline CDR1 is MGHDK and CDR2 SYGVNS. Written as DNA, the CDR3 is TGTGCCAGCAGGGGGGTGGTCTATGGCTACACCTTC. It yields the protein CASRGVVYGYTF.

The chain uses TRBV28 and TRBJ2-1; D unresolved. V was pared by 3 bases and J by 5 bases, with 8 bases between. The length of the CDR3 is 13 residues. In germline, CDR1 is MDHEN, CDR2 SYDVKM. The CDR3 DNA reads as TGTGCCAGCAGTTTCGACACCGACAATGAGCAGTTCTTC. Its translation is CASSFDTDNEQFF.

In this sample, this clone turned up once. This rearrangement joins TRBV7-2 to TRBJ2-2, with 8 bases identical to TRBD2. V was clipped by 3 bases and J by 6 bases; unmatched bases: 3. The CDR3 runs to 14 residues. Germline CDR1 and CDR2: SGHTA and FQGNSA. This chain's CDR3 is CASSFGREAGELFF. Here the CDR3 DNA reads TGTGCCAGCAGCTTCGGGAGGGAGGCCGGGGAGCTGTTTTTT.

This sequence joins TRBV6-1 and TRBJ2-5; D possibly corresponds to TRBD1 (6 bases). V dropped 4 bases and J dropped 6 bases, with 12 bases sitting between them. CDR1 MNHNS and CDR2 SASEGT come from the germline V gene. The CDR3 is 13 residues long. The CDR3: CASSVVQGKTQYF. CDR3 coding DNA: TGTGCCAGCAGTGTAGTACAGGGAAAGACCCAGTACTTC.

This chain connects TRBV6-1 to TRBJ2-1; D may be TRBD2 (5 bases). The CDR3 extends over 14 amino acids. Germline CDR1 MNHNS, CDR2 SASEGT. Trimming took off 7 bases at V and 0 bases at J, with 10 bases between the two ends. CDR3 nucleotide sequence: TGTGCCAGCAAACTAGTCGGCTCCTACAATGAGCAGTTCTTC. Its protein product is CASKLVGSYNEQFF.

The chain combines TRBV19 with TRBJ1-2; possibly TRBD1 for D (6 bases). The CDR3 sequence is 13 residues long. CDR1 and CDR2 (germline): LNHDA, SQIVND (reference sequence). The V end was cut by 6 bases, the J end by 5 bases, with 13 bases between. CDR3 residues: CASRTGTRYGYTF. CDR3 nucleotides: TGTGCCAGTAGAACCGGGACAAGATATGGCTACACCTTC.

CDR3 sequence (DNA): TGTGCCTGGAAGAGGGCGGGGGCCAGCACAGATACGCAGTATTTT. Protein product: CAWKRAGASTDTQYF. The J gene is TRBJ2-3, the V gene TRBV30; maybe TRBD2 (7 bases). The CDR3 totals 15 residues. Trimming left V 4 bases short and J 0 bases short, with 14 bases between. CDR1 and CDR2 from the germline V gene are GTSNPN and SVGIG (reference sequence).

This rearrangement joins TRBV21-1 to TRBJ2-1; TRBD2, the table's D call, was not compared with the DNA. TRBV21-1 is a pseudogene locus. The CDR3 loop spans 14 amino acids. The CDR3: CASSLRRSYNEQFF. In DNA, the CDR3 is TGTGCCAGCAGCCTCCGGCGGTCCTACAATGAGCAGTTCTTC.

The chain uses TRBV28 and TRBJ2-7; 8 nucleotides line up with TRBD1. V shed 5 bases and J 3 bases; nucleotides not matched to a gene: 3. The CDR3 covers 13 residues. Germline values: CDR1 MDHEN, CDR2 SYDVKM. This CDR3 reads CASSPDRVYEQYF. The DNA for the CDR3 is TGTGCCAGCAGTCCGGACAGGGTCTACGAGCAGTACTTC. The full variable domain, its missing parts supplied by reference TRBV28 and TRBJ2-7, is DVKVTQSSRYLVKRTGEKVFLECVQDMDHENMFWYRQDPGLGLRLIYFSYDVKMKEKGDIPEGYSVSREKKERFSLILESASTNQTSMYLCASSPDRVYEQYFGPGTRLTVT.

This clone showed up just once. This chain joins TRBV5-1 and TRBJ1-4, with D perhaps TRBD1 (6 bases). This CDR3 comprises 14 residues. Looked up from germline, CDR1 is SGHRS and CDR2 is YFSETQ. V was clipped by 8 bases and J by 3 bases, with 14 bases between them. The CDR3 DNA is TGCGCCAGTCATAGGGGGTTCGCTAATGAAAAACTGTTTTTT. Translation gives CASHRGFANEKLFF. The full variable domain, rest sourced from reference TRBV5-1 and TRBJ1-4, is KAGVTQTPRYLIKTRGQQVTLSCSPISGHRSVSWYQQTPGQGLQFLFEYFSETQRNKGNFPGRFSGRQFSNSRSEMNVSTLELGDSALYLCASHRGFANEKLFFGSGTQLSVL.

This rearrangement joins TRBV2 to TRBJ1-2, with D perhaps matching TRBD1 (5 bases). The length of the CDR3 is 14 residues. Germline V CDR1 and CDR2: SNHLY, FYNNEI. Trimming removed 6 bases at V and 4 bases at J, with 15 bases between. The CDR3 region has the DNA TGTGCCAGCAGCCCCGGGACCGAGGTCTATGGCTACACCTTC. This encodes CASSPGTEVYGYTF.

Comment on this clone: This CDR3 is also generated by other DNA sequences in the sample. The chain has TRBV7-2 and TRBJ2-7; 13 positions match TRBD2. Germline CDR1 SGHTA, CDR2 FQGNSA. V was pared by 5 bases and J by 2 bases, with 3 bases of the junction left unmatched. CDR3 size: 15 residues. The CDR3 DNA reads TGTGCCAGCAGCCGAACTAGCGGGGGGGCCTACGAGCAGTACTTC. It encodes CASSRTSGGAYEQYF.

This clone was recorded many times. The chain has TRBV4-1 and TRBJ1-3; D might be TRBD1 (5 bases). V dropped 1 base and J dropped 3 bases, with 16 bases sitting between them. The germline V gene has CDR1 MGHRA and CDR2 YSYEKL. This CDR3 spans 17 amino acids. The CDR3 is CASSQGGSGILGNTIYF. The CDR3 DNA reads as TGCGCCAGCAGCCAAGGGGGATCAGGGATACTTGGAAACACCATATATTTT.

The rearrangement uses TRBV11-2 and TRBJ2-2, with 10 nucleotides matching TRBD2. Germline V lookup: CDR1 SGHAT, CDR2 FQNNGV. The CDR3 spans 16 residues. J gave up 6 bases and V 5 bases, and 9 bases lay outside the gene matches. The CDR3 loop is CASSPHRLAGPGELFF. DNA of the CDR3: TGTGCCAGCAGCCCACACCGACTAGCGGGCCCCGGGGAGCTGTTTTTT.

This clone was seen a single time. The chain couples TRBV7-8 to TRBJ2-7, with TRBD2 as a possible D gene (5 bases). The length of the CDR3 is 15 residues. Trimming cost V 4 bases and J 3 bases, with 16 bases left between them. Germline CDR1 reads SGHVS; CDR2 reads FQNEAQ. For the CDR3, the DNA is TGTGCCAGCAGCTCACACCTCGGGGATGGCTACGAGCAGTACTTC. It encodes CASSSHLGDGYEQYF. Combining the CDR3 with reference TRBV7-8 and TRBJ2-7 gives the whole variable domain GAGVSQSPRYKVAKRGQDVALRCDPISGHVSLFWYQQALGQGPEFLTYFQNEAQLDKSGLPSDRFFAERPEGSVSTLKIQRTQQEDSAVYLCASSSHLGDGYEQYFGPGTRLTVT.

The rearrangement joins TRBV20-1 to TRBJ2-7; D is possibly TRBD1 (5 bases). CDR1 is DFQATT, CDR2 SNEGSKA, per germline (reference sequence). This CDR3 contains 11 residues. V was pared by 6 bases and J by 3 bases, with 9 bases between. The CDR3 reads CSATQGYEQYF. The CDR3 coding sequence is TGCAGTGCAACTCAGGGCTACGAGCAGTACTTC.

The V gene is TRBV19, the J gene TRBJ2-3; 16 bases are shared with TRBD2. The CDR3 consists of 15 residues. V lost 8 bases and J lost 2; bases outside the gene matches: 1. CDR1 and CDR2 (germline): LNHDA, SQIVND (reference sequence). Here the CDR3 DNA reads TGTGCCAGTGGGACTAGCGGGGGGGCCACAGATACGCAGTATTTT. Protein product: CASGTSGGATDTQYF. The full variable domain, its missing parts supplied by reference TRBV19 and TRBJ2-3, is DGGITQSPKYLFRKEGQNVTLSCEQNLNHDAMYWYRQDPGQGLRLIYYSQIVNDFQKGDIAEGYSVSREKKESFPLTVTSAQKNPTAFYLCASGTSGGATDTQYFGPGTRLTVL.

The gene calls are TRBV9 and TRBJ2-3, with 7 bases that match TRBD2. Germline V lookup: CDR1 SGDLS, CDR2 YYNGEE. Trimming cost V 4 bases and J 5 bases; bases outside gene matches: 10. There are 15 residues in the CDR3. The CDR3 loop reads CASSPGGRVLDTQYF. The CDR3 DNA is TGTGCCAGCAGCCCCGGGGGGAGGGTATTAGATACGCAGTATTTT.

By frequency in the sample, this clone is medium-sized. This rearrangement joins TRBV29-1 to TRBJ2-7; tentative D call: TRBD1 (6 bases). The CDR3 sequence is 12 residues long. Trimming took 6 bases from V and 6 from J, leaving 15 bases between them. Looked up from germline, CDR1 is SQVTM and CDR2 is ANQGSEA. The CDR3 DNA sequence: TGCAGCGTACAGGGTTCTGCTCCCGAGCAGTACTTC. Residues: CSVQGSAPEQYF.